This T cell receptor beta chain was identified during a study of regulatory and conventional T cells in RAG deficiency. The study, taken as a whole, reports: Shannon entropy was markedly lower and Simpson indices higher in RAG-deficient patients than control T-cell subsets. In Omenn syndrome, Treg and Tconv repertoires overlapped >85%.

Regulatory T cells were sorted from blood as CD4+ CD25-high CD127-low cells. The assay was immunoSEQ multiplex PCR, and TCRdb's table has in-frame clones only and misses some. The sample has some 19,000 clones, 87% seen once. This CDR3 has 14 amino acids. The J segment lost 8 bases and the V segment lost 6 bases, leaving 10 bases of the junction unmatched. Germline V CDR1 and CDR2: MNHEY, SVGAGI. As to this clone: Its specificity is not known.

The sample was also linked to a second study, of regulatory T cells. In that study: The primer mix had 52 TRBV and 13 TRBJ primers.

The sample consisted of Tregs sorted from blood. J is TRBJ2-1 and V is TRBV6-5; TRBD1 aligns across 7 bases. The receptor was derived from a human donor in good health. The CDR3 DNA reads TGTGCCAGCAGCAGAAGAACAGGGGTCGATGAGCAGTTCTTC. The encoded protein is CASSRRTGVDEQFF.